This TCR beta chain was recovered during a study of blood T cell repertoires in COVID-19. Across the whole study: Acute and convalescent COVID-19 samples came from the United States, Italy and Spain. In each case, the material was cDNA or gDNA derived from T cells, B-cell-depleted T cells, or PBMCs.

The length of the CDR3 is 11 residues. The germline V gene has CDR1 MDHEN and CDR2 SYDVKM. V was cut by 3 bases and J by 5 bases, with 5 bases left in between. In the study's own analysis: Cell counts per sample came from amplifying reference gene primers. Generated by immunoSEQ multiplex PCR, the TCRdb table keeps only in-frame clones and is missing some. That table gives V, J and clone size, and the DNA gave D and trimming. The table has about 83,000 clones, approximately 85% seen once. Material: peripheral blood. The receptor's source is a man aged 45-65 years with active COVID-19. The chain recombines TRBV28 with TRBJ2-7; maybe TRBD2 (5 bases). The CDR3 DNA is TGTGCCAGCAGTTTGAGGGACGAGCAGTACTTC. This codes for CASSLRDEQYF.